The 21 T cell receptor beta chains reported below all come from one sample, sequenced in a study of CD8 T cells in ankylosing spondylitis. Study results and limitations: Apparently characteristic of ankylosing spondylitis blood was a TCR beta motif (roughly eight highly homologous variants).

The antigens of these receptors remain unknown. Each CDR3 protein is one row after TCRdb ran MiXCR on the 5' RACE reads. This table holds some 700,000 distinct CDR3 sequences, under 20% found once. Sample: blood, either unsorted or a sorted T cell fraction (not recorded which). The receptors stem from a male donor with ankylosing spondylitis.

The chain couples TRBV12-3 or TRBV12-4 to TRBJ1-6, with 10 bases matching TRBD1. This CDR3 has 14 residues. Trimming at V came to 6 bases and at J to 9 bases, leaving 5 bases not matched to a gene. In DNA, the CDR3 is TGTGCCAGCAGACCTGACAGGGGGCGTTCACCCCTCCACTTT. The encoded protein is CASRPDRGRSPLHF.

The sample holds a few counts of this clonotype. The rearrangement uses TRBV5-1 and TRBJ1-1; 9 bases map to TRBD1. Germline CDR1 reads SGHRS; CDR2 reads YFSETQ. The CDR3 has 16 residues. The trim removed 2 bases at V and 1 base at J, leaving 6 bases unmatched. The CDR3 bases are TGCGCCAGCAGCTTCAAACAGGGGGCGCGGAACACTGAAGCTTTCTTT. It specifies CASSFKQGARNTEAFF.

The J gene is TRBJ2-7, the V gene TRBV25-1; perhaps TRBD1 as D (6 bases). Trimming removed 8 bases at V and 6 bases at J, with 14 bases between. Germline V gene sequence: CDR1 MGHDK, CDR2 SYGVNS. The CDR3 runs 12 residues. The CDR3 region is CASVGGFGEQYF. The CDR3 DNA reads TGTGCCAGCGTTGGGGGCTTTGGCGAGCAGTACTTC.

The chain uses TRBV30 and TRBJ1-4; D gene uncertain. The V gene's germline CDR1 is GTSNPN and CDR2 SVGIG (reference sequence). The CDR3 is 15 amino acids. V lost 2 bases to trimming and J lost 7 bases, with 17 bases between them. The CDR3 loop reads CAWSPTGSGVEKLFF. The CDR3, as DNA: TGTGCCTGGAGTCCAACGGGATCTGGGGTTGAAAAACTGTTTTTT.

A remark on this clonotype: This could be a read error, since a much larger clone is one nucleotide away. The chain links TRBV2 to TRBJ2-1; 8 nucleotides agree with TRBD2. Germline V gene lookup returns CDR1 SNHLY and CDR2 FYNNEI. V was pared by 5 bases and J by 0 bases, with 0 bases of the junction left unmatched. The CDR3 sequence is 14 residues long. The CDR3 sequence is CASSTSGSYNEQFF. The CDR3 DNA is TGTGCCAGCAGTACTAGCGGCTCCTACAATGAGCAGTTCTTC.

There are many counts of this clonotype. The chain employs TRBV5-1 and TRBJ1-1; D might be TRBD1 (5 bases). Germline assignment: CDR1 SGHRS and CDR2 YFSETQ. The CDR3 totals 14 residues. V lost 0 bases to trimming and J lost 4 bases, with 10 bases between them. The CDR3 loop is CASSLAVQGTEAFF. In DNA, the CDR3 is TGCGCCAGCAGCTTGGCCGTTCAGGGCACTGAAGCTTTCTTT.

J is TRBJ2-2 and V is TRBV7-3; tentatively, D is TRBD2 (5 bases). The germline CDR1 and CDR2 sequences are SGHTA and FQGTGA. V was trimmed by 5 bases and J by 2 bases, leaving 15 bases between them. CDR3 length: 16 amino acids. The CDR3 is CASSPEGRVNTGELFF. The DNA of the CDR3 is TGTGCCAGCAGCCCCGAGGGTAGGGTAAACACCGGGGAGCTGTTTTTT.

There are a few counts of this clonotype. This rearrangement joins TRBV5-1 to TRBJ2-6, with D perhaps matching TRBD1 (5 bases). Germline assignment: CDR1 SGHRS and CDR2 YFSETQ. This CDR3 has 18 amino acids. Trimming left V 4 bases short and J 0 bases short, with 17 bases between. Written as DNA, the CDR3 is TGCGCCAGCAGCAGAGACCCGACAGACCACTCTGGGGCCAACGTCCTGACTTTC. This translates into CASSRDPTDHSGANVLTF.

CDR3 coding DNA: TGTGCCAGCAGCTTACTCTCAGGGGAGAGTAACTATGGCTACACCTTC. This sequence encodes CASSLLSGESNYGYTF. This chain links TRBV7-8 with TRBJ1-2; weak D call: TRBD1 (6 bases). Germline V gene lookup returns CDR1 SGHVS and CDR2 FQNEAQ. Trimming took 2 bases from V and 1 from J, leaving 14 bases between them. The CDR3 extends over 16 amino acids.

The chain links TRBV5-8 to TRBJ2-2; TRBD1 is a possible D gene (5 bases). V was cut by 0 bases and J by 4 bases, with 13 bases left in between. CDR3 size: 16 residues. CDR1 is SGHTS and CDR2 is YDEGEE in the germline V gene. The CDR3 reads CASSLESQGSTGELFF. CDR3 in DNA: TGTGCCAGCAGCTTGGAATCGCAGGGATCCACCGGGGAGCTGTTTTTT.

This clonotype occurred a few times. J is TRBJ1-5 and V is TRBV12-3 or TRBV12-4; D remains unclear. V was pared by 6 bases and J by 9 bases, with 21 bases between. This CDR3 is 15 amino acids long. The CDR3 loop is CASRNDRHVEGPQHF. As DNA, the CDR3 is TGTGCCAGCAGAAACGACCGGCACGTAGAGGGGCCCCAGCATTTT.

This clonotype was found a few times. The chain combines TRBV12-3 or TRBV12-4 with TRBJ2-2, with D possibly matching TRBD2 (6 bases). The CDR3 spans 15 residues. The V gene lost 10 bases and the J gene lost 3 bases, with 18 bases spanning the gap. The CDR3 region has the DNA TGTGCCACTCAGCCCCTGGGACTTTACACCGGGGAGCTGTTTTTT. It translates to CATQPLGLYTGELFF.

This clonotype was counted between two and nine times. The rearrangement links TRBV5-6 to TRBJ2-3, with 15 bases that match TRBD2. The CDR3 extends over 17 amino acids. The trim removed 7 bases at V and 2 bases at J, leaving 8 bases unmatched. Germline CDR1 is SGHDT and CDR2 is YYEEEE. The DNA for the CDR3 is TGTGCCAGCGGAGGACTAGCGGGGGGGGACACCACAGATACGCAGTATTTT. It yields the protein CASGGLAGGDTTDTQYF.

This clonotype has more than one count but fewer than ten. The chain employs TRBV20-1 and TRBJ1-2; the D gene is possibly TRBD1 (6 bases). Trimming removed 0 bases from V and 4 bases from J, with 15 bases in between. Germline CDR1 is DFQATT and CDR2 is SNEGSKA (reference sequence). The CDR3 sequence is 15 residues long. The CDR3 DNA follows: TGCAGTGCTAGAGATAGGGGGGCCGCCTCCTATGGCTACACCTTC. It codes for CSARDRGAASYGYTF.

The gene calls are TRBV7-6 and TRBJ1-3; D possibly corresponds to TRBD1 (5 bases). The CDR3 has 14 amino acids. The V end was cut by 5 bases, the J end by 4 bases, with 12 bases between. Per germline, CDR1 SGHVS and CDR2 FNYEAQ. The CDR3 protein is CASSQRGAGNTIYF. Here the CDR3 DNA reads TGTGCCAGCAGCCAGAGGGGAGCGGGAAACACCATATATTTT.

In this sample, this clonotype turned up a few times. V is TRBV6-5 and J is TRBJ2-7; TRBD2 matches 10 bases. Germline V CDR1 and CDR2: MNHEY, SVGAGI. Trimming removed 4 bases from V and 4 bases from J; junction bases left unmatched: 10. The CDR3 sequence is 16 residues long. The CDR3 DNA follows: TGTGCCAGCAGTTCGGGTCCGGGACTAGCGCCGTACGAGCAGTACTTC. Amino acid sequence: CASSSGPGLAPYEQYF.

The chain has TRBV28 and TRBJ2-1, with D possibly being TRBD1 (6 bases). The germline V and J ends were trimmed by 7 bases and 0 bases, with 16 bases remaining between them. The germline V gene has CDR1 MDHEN and CDR2 SYDVKM. The CDR3 length is 16 residues. CDR3 nucleotide sequence: TGTGCCAGCACAATAGGGGGACACAGCTCCTACAATGAGCAGTTCTTC. Its protein is CASTIGGHSSYNEQFF. The full variable domain, in which reference TRBV28 and TRBJ2-1 provide the parts outside the CDR3, is DVKVTQSSRYLVKRTGEKVFLECVQDMDHENMFWYRQDPGLGLRLIYFSYDVKMKEKGDIPEGYSVSREKKERFSLILESASTNQTSMYLCASTIGGHSSYNEQFFGPGTRLTVL.

J is TRBJ1-5 and V is TRBV5-6; no clear D gene. V lost 1 base to trimming and J lost 6 bases, with 17 bases between them. The CDR3 loop spans 16 amino acids. Germline lookup yields CDR1 SGHDT and CDR2 YYEEEE. The CDR3 loop is CASSLSVRGALQPQHF. CDR3 DNA sequence: TGTGCCAGCAGCTTGTCGGTCCGGGGTGCTCTTCAGCCCCAGCATTTT. Filled out from reference TRBV5-6 and TRBJ1-5, the complete variable domain reads DAGVTQSPTHLIKTRGQQVTLRCSPKSGHDTVSWYQQALGQGPQFIFQYYEEEERQRGNFPDRFSGHQFPNYSSELNVNALLLGDSALYLCASSLSVRGALQPQHFGDGTRLSIL.

This chain links TRBV20-1 with TRBJ1-5; possible D gene TRBD1, 5 bases. Germline V lookup: CDR1 DFQATT, CDR2 SNEGSKA (reference sequence). Trimming shortened V by 6 bases and J by 2 bases, and 14 bases separated the two germline ends. CDR3 length: 14 amino acids. Here the CDR3 reads CSAVPGGGNQPQHF. Here the CDR3 DNA reads TGCAGTGCGGTGCCTGGGGGGGGCAATCAGCCCCAGCATTTT.

This clonotype has just a few counts. The final CDR3 position lacks the conserved phenylalanine or tryptophan, pointing to a likely read error. No DNA is shown, since the ends of the CDR3 on it are uncertain; the CDR3 is the one TCRdb lists. The genes are TRBV7-6 and TRBJ2-5; the DNA was not compared with TRBD1, the D call given in the table. The CDR3 extends over 13 residues, inclusive of both ends. Per the germline V gene, CDR1 is SGHVS and CDR2 is FNYEAQ. The CDR3 spells CASSLVRGGQTHL.

This clonotype was detected a few times. This chain connects TRBV7-9 to TRBJ2-3; D unclear. CDR1 and CDR2 from the germline V gene are SEHNR and FQNEAQ (reference sequence). V was clipped by 0 bases and J by 4 bases, with 11 bases between them. The CDR3 has 15 amino acids. CDR3 coding DNA: TGTGCCAGCAGCTTAGCGGAAAGGCTGGCAGATACGCAGTATTTT. Encoded protein: CASSLAERLADTQYF.